Described below is a single TCR beta chain sequence and its context. This record comes from a study of blood T cell repertoires in COVID-19. Assay used: immunoSEQ multiplex PCR; TCRdb lists only in-frame clones, some missing. In the table there are under 200,000 clones, more than 85% of which are singletons. The sample was peripheral blood. The TCR originated in a man aged 70-80 years with active or convalescent COVID-19.

The CDR3 here is CASSVSGTSGGARETQYF. The CDR3 DNA follows: TGTGCCAGCAGCGTCTCCGGGACTAGCGGGGGGGCCCGGGAGACCCAGTACTTC. The chain carries TRBV9 and TRBJ2-5, with 16 positions matching TRBD2. The V gene end was trimmed by 2 bases and the J gene end by 5 bases; junction bases not matched to a gene: 9. CDR3 length: 18 amino acids. The germline gives CDR1 SGDLS, CDR2 YYNGEE.